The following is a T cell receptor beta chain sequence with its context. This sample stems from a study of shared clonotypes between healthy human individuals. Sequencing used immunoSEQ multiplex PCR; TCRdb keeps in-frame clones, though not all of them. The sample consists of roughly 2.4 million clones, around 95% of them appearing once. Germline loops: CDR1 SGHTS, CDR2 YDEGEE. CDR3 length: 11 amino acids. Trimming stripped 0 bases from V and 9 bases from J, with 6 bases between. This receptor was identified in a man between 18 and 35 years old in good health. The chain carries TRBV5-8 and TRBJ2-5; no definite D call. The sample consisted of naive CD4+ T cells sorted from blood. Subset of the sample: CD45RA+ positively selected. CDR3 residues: CASSLEWAQYF. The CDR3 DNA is TGTGCCAGCAGCTTGGAATGGGCCCAGTACTTC.